The T cell receptor beta chain described here comes from a study of T cells in Graves' hyperthyroidism and ophthalmopathy. The TCR beta CDR3 regions underwent amplification using RNA transcripts as the source. A first-round RT-PCR of the TCR CDR3 used the HTBI primer set. A single record per CDR3 protein comes from TCRdb applying MiXCR to the multiplex PCR reads. The sample lists some 600,000 distinct CDR3 sequences, about 15% occurring once. Germline loops: CDR1 MNHNS, CDR2 SASEGT. V lost 6 bases and J lost 7; bases outside the gene matches: 4. This CDR3 is 12 amino acids long. This clonotype was observed many times. Newly diagnosed hyperthyroidism patients aged 18 to 65 years had disease lasting under 2 months. The study collected blood at first hyperthyroidism diagnosis, before any ophthalmopathy symptoms arose.

V is TRBV6-1 and J is TRBJ1-1; 8 bases are a match to TRBD1. This sequence originates from a woman in her 30s with Graves' hyperthyroidism that later progressed to Graves' ophthalmopathy. Sequenced sample: blood. The DNA of the CDR3 is TGTGCCAGCAGGACAGGGGACGTTGAAGCTTTCTTT. Its protein is CASRTGDVEAFF.